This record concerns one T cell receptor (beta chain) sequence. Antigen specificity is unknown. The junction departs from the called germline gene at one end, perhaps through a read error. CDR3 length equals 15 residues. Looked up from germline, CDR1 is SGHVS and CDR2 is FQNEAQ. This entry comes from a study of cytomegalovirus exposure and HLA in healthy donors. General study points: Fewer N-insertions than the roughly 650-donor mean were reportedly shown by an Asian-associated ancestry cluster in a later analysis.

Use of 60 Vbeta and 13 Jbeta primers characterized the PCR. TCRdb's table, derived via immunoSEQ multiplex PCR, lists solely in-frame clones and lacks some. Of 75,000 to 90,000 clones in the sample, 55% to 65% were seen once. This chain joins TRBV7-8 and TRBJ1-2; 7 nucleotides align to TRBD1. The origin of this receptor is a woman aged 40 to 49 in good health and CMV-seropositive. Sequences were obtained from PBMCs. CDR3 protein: CASSLAVDRVHGYTF. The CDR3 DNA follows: TGTGCCAGCAGCCTAGCCGTCGACAGGGTCCATGGCTACACCTTC. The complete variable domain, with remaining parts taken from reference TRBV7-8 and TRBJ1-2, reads GAGVSQSPRYKVAKRGQDVALRCDPISGHVSLFWYQQALGQGPEFLTYFQNEAQLDKSGLPSDRFFAERPEGSVSTLKIQRTQQEDSAVYLCASSLAVDRVHGYTFGSGTRLTVV.